Below are 8 T cell receptor beta chains sequenced from a single sample in a study of read filtering for tumor transcriptome and immune sequencing. This library used roughly 400 ng RNA and molecular barcoded adaptors spanning alpha/delta and beta/gamma chains. TCRdb reanalysed the reads using MiXCR and keeps one entry per CDR3 protein. Altogether 20,000 to 25,000 distinct CDR3 sequences are present, roughly 15% being singletons, with the ten largest covering around 62%. Sequencing input: a population of CD138-negative cells sorted from bone marrow. The receptors stem from a donor at least 40 years old with multiple myeloma.

This clonotype was detected a few times. The V gene is TRBV5-1, the J gene TRBJ2-5; D might be TRBD2 (6 bases). Trimming left V 4 bases short and J 4 bases short, with 14 bases between. Looked up from germline, CDR1 is SGHRS and CDR2 is YFSETQ. The CDR3 runs to 14 residues. The CDR3 bases are TGCGCCAGCAGCCCCGGAGGCGGGGTAGAGACCCAGTACTTC. Its protein product is CASSPGGGVETQYF. The full variable domain, its missing parts supplied by reference TRBV5-1 and TRBJ2-5, is KAGVTQTPRYLIKTRGQQVTLSCSPISGHRSVSWYQQTPGQGLQFLFEYFSETQRNKGNFPGRFSGRQFSNSRSEMNVSTLELGDSALYLCASSPGGGVETQYFGPGTRLLVL.

This clonotype was seen many times. The chain combines TRBV7-2 with TRBJ2-1; 7 nucleotides match TRBD2. The CDR3 extends over 15 amino acids. V dropped 6 bases and J dropped 4; count of bases not matched to a gene: 9. Per germline, CDR1 SGHTA and CDR2 FQGNSA. CDR3: CASSYSSGAYNEQFF. The DNA for the CDR3 is TGTGCCAGCAGTTACTCTAGCGGAGCGTACAATGAGCAGTTCTTC.

Notes on this clonotype: This could be a read error, since a much larger clone is one nucleotide away. This sequence joins TRBV28 and TRBJ2-3; D may be TRBD2 (7 bases). The CDR3 consists of 14 residues. Trimming took off 5 bases at V and 5 bases at J, with 14 bases between the two ends. Germline CDR1 and CDR2: MDHEN and SYDVKM. CDR3 DNA: TGTGCCAGCAGTATGTGGGGGGGCGGAGATACGCAGTATTTT. Encoded protein: CASSMWGGGDTQYF.

This clonotype was seen many times. The chain combines TRBV5-5 with TRBJ2-1, with 9 bases fitting TRBD1. CDR1 and CDR2 from the germline V gene are SGHKS and YYEKEE (reference sequence). This CDR3 has 16 residues. J lost 7 bases, V lost 3 bases, and 11 bases had no gene match. CDR3 loop: CASSWGGQGMVNEQFF. In DNA, the CDR3 is TGTGCCAGCAGCTGGGGGGGACAGGGCATGGTAAATGAGCAGTTCTTC.

This clonotype showed up many times. The chain recombines TRBV19 with TRBJ1-5; D may be TRBD1 (6 bases). Germline CDR1 and CDR2: LNHDA and SQIVND (reference sequence). Trimming removed 6 bases at V and 5 bases at J, with 14 bases between. This CDR3 spans 14 amino acids. This chain's CDR3 is CASRSTGLHQPQHF. In DNA form, the CDR3 reads TGTGCCAGTAGATCGACAGGCCTCCATCAGCCCCAGCATTTT.

On this clonotype: A read error may explain this, as a much larger clone is one base away. The chain is built from TRBV7-2 and TRBJ2-7; 12 bases match TRBD1. This CDR3 is built from 15 residues. CDR1 and CDR2 from the germline V gene are SGHTA and FQGNSA. CDR3 protein: CASSPGQGATYEQHF. Written as DNA, the CDR3 is TGTGCCAGCAGCCCGGGACAGGGGGCGACCTACGAGCAGCACTTC.

A few counts support this clonotype. The DNA of the CDR3 is TGTGCCAGCTCCAAGGTGGCAGGGAAGTCCGAGCAGTACTTC. As protein: CASSKVAGKSEQYF. The chain has TRBV2 and TRBJ2-7, with D perhaps matching TRBD1 (5 bases). This CDR3 contains 14 residues. V was cut by 8 bases and J by 6 bases, with 20 bases left in between. The germline V gene has CDR1 SNHLY and CDR2 FYNNEI.

This clonotype was detected ten times or more. The rearrangement joins TRBV7-6 to TRBJ1-4; no reliable D call. The CDR3 consists of 14 residues. Trimming removed 3 bases at V and 7 bases at J, with 12 bases between. Germline lookup yields CDR1 SGHVS and CDR2 FNYEAQ. The CDR3: CASSLGIEGEKLFF. In DNA form, the CDR3 reads TGTGCCAGCAGCTTGGGGATAGAGGGTGAAAAACTGTTTTTT.